The 13 T cell receptor beta chains listed next were all sequenced from one sample in a study of PD-L1 blockade in urothelial cancer (dated by TCRdb to 2016 to 2017). Interpreted using the paper, the time point label stands for: pretreatment tumor sample. The library was generated by the immunoSEQ multiplex PCR assay. TCRdb carries this immuneACCESS record with in-frame sequences only. Its versions omit some clonotypes, under half of them owing to an unresolved V gene in the studies checked, with the rest unexplained. Within this sample are tens of thousands of clones, with 35% to 40% of them counted one time only. Just under 9% of the sample lies in the top ten. Sequences were derived from tumor tissue, sampled before atezolizumab (anti-PD-L1) treatment. Receptor source: a man in his sixties with urothelial cancer.

CDR3 sequence reads: CASSPWGAAYNEQFF. The CDR3 region has the DNA TGTGCCAGCAGTCCCTGGGGGGCTGCATACAATGAGCAGTTCTTC. The chain combines TRBV7-5 with TRBJ2-1. TRBV7-5 has pseudogene status. The CDR3 contains 15 residues.

J is TRBJ1-4 and V is TRBV5-1; 7 nucleotides agree with TRBD1. The CDR3 is made up of 16 amino acids. From germline, CDR1 is SGHRS and CDR2 YFSETQ. J lost 3 bases, V lost 0 bases, and 5 bases had no gene match. This chain's CDR3 is CASSLAGRGSNEKLFF. CDR3 coding DNA: TGCGCCAGCAGCTTGGCCGGCAGGGGGTCTAATGAAAAACTGTTTTTT.

The chain has TRBV30 and TRBJ2-3, with TRBD2 matching 7 bases. CDR3 size: 15 residues. The germline V gene encodes CDR1 GTSNPN and CDR2 SVGIG (reference sequence). CDR3 DNA sequence: TGTGGATGGGGAGCGGGGCTGATTAACACAGATACGCAGTATTTT. It encodes CGWGAGLINTDTQYF.

The table lists this clone with a few counts. The J gene is TRBJ2-7, the V gene TRBV5-1, with TRBD1 matching over 9 bases. V lost 3 bases to trimming and J lost 0 bases; unmatched junction nucleotides: 13. Germline V gene data show CDR1 as SGHRS and CDR2 as YFSETQ. This CDR3 region has 18 residues. The CDR3 loop reads CASSSPGQGHWGSYEQYF. DNA for the CDR3: TGCGCCAGCAGCTCCCCGGGACAGGGACACTGGGGCTCCTACGAGCAGTACTTC.

The rearrangement joins TRBV11-3 to TRBJ1-3; weak D call: TRBD1 (6 bases). Germline V gene lookup returns CDR1 SGHNT and CDR2 YENEEA. The CDR3 consists of 16 residues. Trimming pared 0 bases from V and 4 bases from J, leaving 13 bases between. Written as DNA, the CDR3 is TGTGCCAGCAGCTTAGACCGGCCAGGGGTCGGAAACACCATATATTTT. Its translation: CASSLDRPGVGNTIYF. Using reference TRBV11-3 and TRBJ1-3 for the parts outside the CDR3, the full variable domain is EAGVVQSPRYKIIEKKQPVAFWCNPISGHNTLYWYLQNLGQGPELLIRYENEEAVDDSQLPKDRFSAERLKGVDSTLKIQPAELGDSAVYLCASSLDRPGVGNTIYFGEGSWLTVV.

J is TRBJ2-3 and V is TRBV10-2; 8 nucleotides line up with TRBD1. Germline lookup yields CDR1 WSHSY and CDR2 SAAADI. J was trimmed by 3 bases and V by 3 bases; bases with no gene match: 5. The CDR3 totals 15 residues. The CDR3 is CASSDRDRWTDTQYF. Here the CDR3 DNA reads TGCGCCAGCAGTGACCGGGACAGGTGGACAGATACGCAGTATTTT.

This chain connects TRBV11-3 to TRBJ2-7; a possible D gene is TRBD1 (6 bases). Germline-derived CDR1 and CDR2 are SGHNT and YENEEA. There are 14 residues in the CDR3. V was shortened by 2 bases and J by 3 bases, with 11 bases between the two germline ends. The CDR3 region is CASSLTRGDYEQYF. The CDR3 DNA follows: TGTGCCAGCAGCTTAACCAGGGGTGACTACGAGCAGTACTTC.

The chain uses TRBV6-7 and TRBJ1-1; D may be TRBD1 (6 bases). TRBV6-7 is an ORF for which the function is uncertain. V gave up 6 bases and J gave up 1 base, with 12 bases separating them. The CDR3 is 14 residues long. CDR3 nucleotides: TGTGCCAGCAGGCAGACAGGATCGAACACTGAAGCTTTCTTT. This codes for CASRQTGSNTEAFF.

The J gene is TRBJ2-3, the V gene TRBV29-1; 7 nucleotides agree with TRBD2. After removal of 6 bases from V and 1 base from J, the junction contained 7 bases not matched to a gene. Germline lookup yields CDR1 SQVTM and CDR2 ANQGSEA. CDR3 length: 14 residues. The CDR3 bases are TGCAGCGTCTGGACTAGTTTTGGCACAGATACGCAGTATTTT. Its translation is CSVWTSFGTDTQYF.

This clone was found a few times. The chain is built from TRBV19 and TRBJ2-3; D uncertain. Trimming removed 6 bases at V and 4 bases at J, with 11 bases between. The CDR3 has 13 amino acids. The V gene's germline CDR1 is LNHDA and CDR2 SQIVND (reference sequence). Here the CDR3 reads CASSPNPSDTQYF. Here the CDR3 DNA reads TGTGCCAGTAGCCCCAATCCCTCAGATACGCAGTATTTT.

This clone has a count of ten or more. The V gene is TRBV6-8, the J gene TRBJ1-1; D may be TRBD1 (6 bases). This CDR3 has 13 amino acids. Per germline, CDR1 MNHGY and CDR2 SAAAGT. V dropped 10 bases and J dropped 2 bases, with 14 bases sitting between them. CDR3 region: CAITKGGNTEAFF. The DNA for the CDR3 is TGTGCCATCACTAAGGGGGGTAACACTGAAGCTTTCTTT.

V gene TRBV19 combines with J gene TRBJ1-1; no definite D call. CDR3 length equals 13 residues. Trimming stripped 3 bases from V and 0 bases from J, with 5 bases between. CDR1 is LNHDA, CDR2 SQIVND, per germline (reference sequence). CDR3 nucleotide sequence: TGTGCCAGTAGTATTTTAGTGAACACTGAAGCTTTCTTT. Protein sequence: CASSILVNTEAFF.

This clone was picked up a small number of times. A base in the sequence is ambiguous or unread; the matching residue is shown as X. The gene calls are TRBV29-1 and TRBJ2-3; no clear D gene. Germline loops: CDR1 SQVTM, CDR2 ANQGSEA. This CDR3 region has 16 residues. With 4 bases removed from V and 2 bases from J, the gap between germline ends came to 19 bases. The CDR3 DNA is TGCAGCGTTGGGAAGGGARCCCCCCGGAACACAGATACGCAGTATTTT. It specifies CSVGKGXPRNTDTQYF.